These T cell receptor beta chains were read from a single sample in a study of beta chain features in type 1 diabetes. Sequenced by immunoSEQ multiplex PCR; TCRdb stores in-frame clones only, minus some. Of roughly 350,000 clones listed, approximately 11% are singletons. The sequenced material came from naive CD4+ T cells from blood. Receptors were obtained from a woman aged 30 to 39 in good health. Each CDR3 is given with its conserved first and last residue. Each record gives: clone size, V gene, J gene, CDR3 protein. The size entry is marked missing in some rows and otherwise reads once, few, many or a size class.

abundance: few
v_gene: TRBV7-8
j_gene: TRBJ2-5
CDR3aa: CASSSNHRLAAQETQYF

abundance: few
v_gene: TRBV4-1
j_gene: TRBJ2-7
CDR3aa: CASSQVGGRANEQYF

abundance: few
v_gene: TRBV7-2
j_gene: TRBJ2-1
CDR3aa: CASSLDGLGTSGQFF

abundance: few
v_gene: TRBV18
j_gene: TRBJ1-1
CDR3aa: CASSPPGQSLLNTEAFF

abundance: few
v_gene: TRBV14
j_gene: TRBJ1-2
CDR3aa: CASSQVSVRTPGVTF

abundance: few
v_gene: TRBV28
j_gene: TRBJ2-3
CDR3aa: CASSLLALATKSTDTQYF

abundance: .
v_gene: TRBV7-2
j_gene: TRBJ2-5
CDR3aa: CASDYLAGAASQETQYF

abundance: .
v_gene: TRBV6-6
j_gene: TRBJ1-5
CDR3aa: CASSYFPDRGNQPQHF

abundance: few
v_gene: TRBV9
j_gene: TRBJ2-7
CDR3aa: CASSERTGTNYEQYF

abundance: .
v_gene: TRBV28
j_gene: TRBJ2-7
CDR3aa: CASRLQGSYEQYF

abundance: few
v_gene: TRBV7-3
j_gene: TRBJ2-3
CDR3aa: CASSLNGPGTDTQYF

abundance: few
v_gene: TRBV19
j_gene: TRBJ2-1
CDR3aa: CASSIREGAYNEQFF

abundance: few
v_gene: TRBV5-1
j_gene: TRBJ2-3
CDR3aa: CASSLAPEADTQYF

abundance: few
v_gene: TRBV6-5
j_gene: TRBJ2-2
CDR3aa: CAVRDSGGELFF

abundance: .
v_gene: TRBV18
j_gene: TRBJ2-1
CDR3aa: CASSGLGSNEQFF

abundance: few
v_gene: TRBV7-8
j_gene: TRBJ2-3
CDR3aa: CASSHTTGKTDTQYF

abundance: few
v_gene: TRBV18
j_gene: TRBJ2-7
CDR3aa: CASSPAIENEQYF

abundance: few
v_gene: TRBV2
j_gene: TRBJ2-5
CDR3aa: CASSSGRGGQETQYF

abundance: few
v_gene: TRBV4-3
j_gene: TRBJ2-1
CDR3aa: CASSQLATGLAGRYNEQFF

abundance: few
v_gene: TRBV28
j_gene: TRBJ1-5
CDR3aa: CASSLGGRPQHF

abundance: .
v_gene: TRBV5-1
j_gene: TRBJ2-3
CDR3aa: CASSSNNRRSTDTQYF

abundance: few
v_gene: TRBV11-2
j_gene: TRBJ2-7
CDR3aa: CASSFGPSARDEQYF

abundance: .
v_gene: TRBV19
j_gene: TRBJ1-1
CDR3aa: CASTEDRVDTEAFF

abundance: few
v_gene: TRBV2
j_gene: TRBJ1-5
CDR3aa: CASSEGQTYQPQHF

abundance: few
v_gene: TRBV15
j_gene: TRBJ1-1
CDR3aa: CATRRTGLNTEAFF

abundance: .
v_gene: TRBV4-3
j_gene: TRBJ2-7
CDR3aa: CASSQESGRTYEQYF

abundance: .
v_gene: TRBV13
j_gene: TRBJ2-1
CDR3aa: CASSFRQAYNEQFF

abundance: .
v_gene: TRBV7-3
j_gene: TRBJ2-2
CDR3aa: CASSFIPRTSGTTGELFF

abundance: .
v_gene: TRBV2
j_gene: TRBJ2-2
CDR3aa: CASQGVEWSGELFF

abundance: .
v_gene: TRBV6-1
j_gene: TRBJ2-5
CDR3aa: CASTGGRFEETQYF

abundance: few
v_gene: TRBV19
j_gene: TRBJ2-7
CDR3aa: CASSPGVERAAYEQYF

abundance: .
v_gene: TRBV9
j_gene: TRBJ2-5
CDR3aa: CASSAELAGGLSPETQYF

abundance: .
v_gene: TRBV7-9
j_gene: TRBJ2-1
CDR3aa: CASSPINEQFF

abundance: few
v_gene: TRBV29-1
j_gene: TRBJ1-1
CDR3aa: CSVERQGTEAFF

abundance: few
v_gene: TRBV19
j_gene: TRBJ1-1
CDR3aa: CASSISNRGRTEAFF

abundance: .
v_gene: TRBV4-3
j_gene: TRBJ2-3
CDR3aa: CASSQLATSTDTQYF

abundance: .
v_gene: TRBV28
j_gene: TRBJ2-2
CDR3aa: CASLPPTGSGELFF

abundance: .
v_gene: TRBV7-9
j_gene: TRBJ1-4
CDR3aa: CASSFGQGREKLFF